This T cell receptor (beta chain) was sequenced for a study of blood T cell repertoires in COVID-19. The CDR3 extends over 12 amino acids. V shed 7 bases and J 2 bases; nucleotides not matched to a gene: 4. From germline, CDR1 is SQVTM and CDR2 ANQGSEA. Repertoires were generated with immunoSEQ multiplex PCR, while TCRdb's copy carries only in-frame clones and drops some. The sample lists roughly 250,000 clones, 85% to 90% seen once, with around 0.84% in the top ten. Sequenced material: peripheral blood. The sequence was collected from a man younger than 40 with acute or convalescent COVID-19. V and J are TRBV29-1 and TRBJ1-1; 7 nucleotides align to TRBD1. The CDR3 bases are TGCAGCGCCTACAGGGGTAACACTGAAGCTTTCTTT. Protein sequence: CSAYRGNTEAFF.